This T cell receptor (beta chain) was captured in a study of T cell responses to AZD1222 COVID-19 vaccine. About the research overall: Second doses were pooled across both intervals (about 4 or about 12 weeks). Study-level findings and limits: No repertoire was sampled before or during the peak T cell response, only after it. Most donors were white British and more were female, and clonal diversity was possibly underestimated. Spike was spanned by vaccine-associated CD4 TCRs, which were dominant at 160-218 and 743-854.

About this clone: What it binds is not known.

Produced via immunoSEQ multiplex PCR; TCRdb's table is partial and in-frame only. The sample gives around 100,000 clones, roughly 90% of which show up once; around 1.8% is in the top ten. The ends lost 0 bases at V and 4 bases at J; junction bases unmatched: 8. CDR1 and CDR2 (germline): LGHNA, YNFKEQ. There are 16 residues in the CDR3. The sample in question was peripheral blood, obtained on day 0 of AZD1222 vaccination. The chain carries TRBV4-2 and TRBJ2-5, with 7 bases lining up with TRBD2. The receptor was isolated from an adult in good health. In DNA form, the CDR3 reads TGTGCCAGCAGCCAAGATCGGGGAGGGGTGGTAGAGACCCAGTACTTC. As protein: CASSQDRGGVVETQYF.